This TCR beta chain emerged from a study of shared clonotypes between healthy human individuals. Across the study: Donor ages ranged 18 to 49 years: two women, a few men. Findings and caveats of the study: Sampling covered blood only; tissue repertoires likely differ. Rarefaction analysis demonstrated incomplete sorted-subset sequencing notwithstanding large depth. Clonotypes which were not shared had lower generation probabilities than clonotypes that all four donors shared.

This CDR3 is built from 13 residues. CDR1 SGHKS and CDR2 YYEKEE come from the germline V gene (reference sequence). Comments on this clone: What it binds is not known. An end of the junction differs from the germline gene, which may be a read error.

The naive CD8 fraction comprised CD45RO-negative cells positively selected for CCR7 and excluded terminally differentiated effector memory CD45RA+ cells. Produced via immunoSEQ multiplex PCR; TCRdb's table is partial and in-frame only. The table lists about 2 million clones, roughly 94% of them singletons, with more than 0.95% in the top ten. Sequenced material: naive CD8+ T cells sorted from blood. The chain has TRBV5-5 and TRBJ2-7, with 10 bases identical to TRBD2. This clonotype originated in a man between 18 and 29 years old in good health. The CDR3 sequence is CASSLGLASEQYF. As DNA, the CDR3 is TGTGCCAGCAGTTTGGGACTAGCGAGCGAGCAGTACTTC.